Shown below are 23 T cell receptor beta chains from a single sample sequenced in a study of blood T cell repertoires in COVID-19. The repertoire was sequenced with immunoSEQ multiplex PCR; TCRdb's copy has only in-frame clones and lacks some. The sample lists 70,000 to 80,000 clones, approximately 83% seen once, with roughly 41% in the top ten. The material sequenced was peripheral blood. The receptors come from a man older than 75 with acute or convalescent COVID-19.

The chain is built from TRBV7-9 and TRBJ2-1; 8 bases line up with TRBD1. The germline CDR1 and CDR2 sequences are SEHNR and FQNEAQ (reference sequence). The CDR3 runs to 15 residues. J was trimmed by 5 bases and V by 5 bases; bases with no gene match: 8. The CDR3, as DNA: TGTGCCAGCAGCCTCCAGGGGGCACCTGACAATGAGCAGTTCTTC. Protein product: CASSLQGAPDNEQFF. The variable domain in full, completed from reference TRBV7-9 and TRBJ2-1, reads DTGVSQNPRHKITKRGQNVTFRCDPISEHNRLYWYRQTLGQGPEFLTYFQNEAQLEKSRLLSDRFSAERPKGSFSTLEIQRTEQGDSAMYLCASSLQGAPDNEQFFGPGTRLTVL.

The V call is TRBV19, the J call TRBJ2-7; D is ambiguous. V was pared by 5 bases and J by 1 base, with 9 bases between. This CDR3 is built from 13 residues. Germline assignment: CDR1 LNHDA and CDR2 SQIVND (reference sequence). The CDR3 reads CASSSSGSYEQYF. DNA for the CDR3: TGTGCCAGTAGTTCCTCAGGATCCTACGAGCAGTACTTC.

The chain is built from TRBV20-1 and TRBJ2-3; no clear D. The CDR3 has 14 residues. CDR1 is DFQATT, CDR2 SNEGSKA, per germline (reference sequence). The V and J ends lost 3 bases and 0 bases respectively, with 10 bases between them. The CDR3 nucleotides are TGCAGTGCTAGTCTCTTAGAAAGCACAGATACGCAGTATTTT. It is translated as CSASLLESTDTQYF.

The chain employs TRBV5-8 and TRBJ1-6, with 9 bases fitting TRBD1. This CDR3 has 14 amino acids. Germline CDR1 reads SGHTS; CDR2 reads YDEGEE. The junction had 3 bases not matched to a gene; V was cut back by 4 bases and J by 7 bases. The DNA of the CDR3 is TGTGCCAGCAGCCCAGGGACAGGGAATTCACCCCTCCACTTT. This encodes CASSPGTGNSPLHF.

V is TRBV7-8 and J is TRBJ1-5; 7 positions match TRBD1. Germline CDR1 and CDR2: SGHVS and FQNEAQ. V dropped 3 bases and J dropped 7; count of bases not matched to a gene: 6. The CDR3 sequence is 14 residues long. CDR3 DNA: TGTGCCAGCAGCTTGGCAGGGGGGTCGCAGCCCCAGCATTTT. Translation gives CASSLAGGSQPQHF.

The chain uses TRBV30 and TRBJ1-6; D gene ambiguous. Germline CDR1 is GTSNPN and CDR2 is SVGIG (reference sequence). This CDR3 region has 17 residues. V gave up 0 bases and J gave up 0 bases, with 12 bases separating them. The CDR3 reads CAWSVPGSSSYNSPLHF. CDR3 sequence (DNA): TGTGCCTGGAGTGTACCTGGGAGCAGCTCCTATAATTCACCCCTCCACTTT.

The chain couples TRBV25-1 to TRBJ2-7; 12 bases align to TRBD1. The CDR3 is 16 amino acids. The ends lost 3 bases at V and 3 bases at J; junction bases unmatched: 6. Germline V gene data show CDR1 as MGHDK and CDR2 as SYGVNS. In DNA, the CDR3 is TGTGCCAGCAGTGACTCCCGGGACAGGGGGCACTACGAGCAGTACTTC. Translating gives CASSDSRDRGHYEQYF.

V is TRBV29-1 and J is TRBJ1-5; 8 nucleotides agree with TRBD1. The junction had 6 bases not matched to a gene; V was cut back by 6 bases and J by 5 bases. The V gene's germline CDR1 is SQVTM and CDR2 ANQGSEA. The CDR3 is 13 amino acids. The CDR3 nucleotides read TGCAGCGTACGGACAGGGAACGATCAGCCCCAGCATTTT. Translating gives CSVRTGNDQPQHF.

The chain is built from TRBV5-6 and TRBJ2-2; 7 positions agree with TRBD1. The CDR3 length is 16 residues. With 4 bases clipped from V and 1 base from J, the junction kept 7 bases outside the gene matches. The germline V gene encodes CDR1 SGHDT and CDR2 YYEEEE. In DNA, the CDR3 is TGTGCCAGCAGCCCCTTAGGGACAGTGAACACCGGGGAGCTGTTTTTT. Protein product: CASSPLGTVNTGELFF. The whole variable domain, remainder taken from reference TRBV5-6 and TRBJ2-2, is DAGVTQSPTHLIKTRGQQVTLRCSPKSGHDTVSWYQQALGQGPQFIFQYYEEEERQRGNFPDRFSGHQFPNYSSELNVNALLLGDSALYLCASSPLGTVNTGELFFGEGSRLTVL.

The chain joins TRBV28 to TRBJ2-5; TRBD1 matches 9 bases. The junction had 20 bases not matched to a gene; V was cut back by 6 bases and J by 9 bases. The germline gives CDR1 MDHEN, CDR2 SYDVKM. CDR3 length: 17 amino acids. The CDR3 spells CASSLIAQTGGKGAQYF. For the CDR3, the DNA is TGTGCCAGCAGCCTTATAGCCCAGACAGGGGGGAAGGGGGCCCAGTACTTC.

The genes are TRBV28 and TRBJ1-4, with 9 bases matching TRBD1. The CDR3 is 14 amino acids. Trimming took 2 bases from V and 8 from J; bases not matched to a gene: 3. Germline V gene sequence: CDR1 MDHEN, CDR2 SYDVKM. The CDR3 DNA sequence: TGTGCCAGCAGTTTAGGACAGGGGAGCGAAAAACTGTTTTTT. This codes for CASSLGQGSEKLFF.

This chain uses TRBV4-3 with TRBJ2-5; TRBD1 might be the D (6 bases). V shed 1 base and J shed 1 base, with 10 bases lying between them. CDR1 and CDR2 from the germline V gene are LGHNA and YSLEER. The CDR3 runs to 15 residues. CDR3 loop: CASSQANRVQETQYF. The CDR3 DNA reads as TGCGCCAGCAGCCAAGCGAACAGGGTCCAAGAGACCCAGTACTTC.

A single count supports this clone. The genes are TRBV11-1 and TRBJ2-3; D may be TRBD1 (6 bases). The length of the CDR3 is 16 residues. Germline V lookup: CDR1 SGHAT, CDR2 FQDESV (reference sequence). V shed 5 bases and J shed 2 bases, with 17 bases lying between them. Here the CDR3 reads CASSTRTAKPTDTQYF. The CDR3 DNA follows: TGTGCCAGCAGCACCCGGACAGCTAAGCCCACAGATACGCAGTATTTT. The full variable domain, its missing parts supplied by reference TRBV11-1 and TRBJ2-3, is EAEVAQSPRYKITEKSQAVAFWCDPISGHATLYWYRQILGQGPELLVQFQDESVVDDSQLPKDRFSAERLKGVDSTLKIQPAELGDSAMYLCASSTRTAKPTDTQYFGPGTRLTVL.

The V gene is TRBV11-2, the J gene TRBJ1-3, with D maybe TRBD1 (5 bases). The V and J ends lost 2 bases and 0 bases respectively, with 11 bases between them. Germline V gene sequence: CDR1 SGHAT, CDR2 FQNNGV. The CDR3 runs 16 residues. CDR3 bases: TGTGCCAGCAGCTTACAGACAGAGATCTCTGGAAACACCATATATTTT. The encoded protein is CASSLQTEISGNTIYF.

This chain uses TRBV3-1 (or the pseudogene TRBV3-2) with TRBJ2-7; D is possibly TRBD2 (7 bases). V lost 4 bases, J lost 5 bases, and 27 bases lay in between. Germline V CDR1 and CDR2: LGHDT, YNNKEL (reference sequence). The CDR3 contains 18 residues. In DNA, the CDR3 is TGTGCCAGCAGCCCTCCCGGGGGGCGGGAGTATAGGTGGAACGAGCAGTACTTC. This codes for CASSPPGGREYRWNEQYF.

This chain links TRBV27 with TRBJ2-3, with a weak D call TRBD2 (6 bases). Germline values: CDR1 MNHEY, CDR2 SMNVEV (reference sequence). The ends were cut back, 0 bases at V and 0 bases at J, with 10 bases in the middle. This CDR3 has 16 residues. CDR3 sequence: CASSLSSGFSTDTQYF. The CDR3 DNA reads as TGTGCCAGCAGTTTATCCAGCGGGTTTAGCACAGATACGCAGTATTTT.

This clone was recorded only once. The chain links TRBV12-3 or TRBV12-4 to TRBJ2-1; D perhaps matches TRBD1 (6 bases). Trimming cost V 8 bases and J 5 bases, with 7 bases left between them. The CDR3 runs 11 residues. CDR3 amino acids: CASHRDNEQFF. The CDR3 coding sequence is TGTGCCAGCCACAGGGACAATGAGCAGTTCTTC.

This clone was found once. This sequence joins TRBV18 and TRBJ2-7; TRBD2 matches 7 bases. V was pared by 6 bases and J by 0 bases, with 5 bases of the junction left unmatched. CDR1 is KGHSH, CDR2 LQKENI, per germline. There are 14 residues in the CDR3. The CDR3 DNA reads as TGTGCCAGCTCTCCCGGGACTACCTCCTACGAGCAGTACTTC. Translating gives CASSPGTTSYEQYF.

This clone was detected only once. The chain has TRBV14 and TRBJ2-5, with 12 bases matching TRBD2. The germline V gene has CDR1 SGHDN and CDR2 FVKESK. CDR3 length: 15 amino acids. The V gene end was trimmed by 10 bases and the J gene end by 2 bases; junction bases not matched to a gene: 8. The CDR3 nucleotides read TGTGCCACCGCGCCAGGACTAGCGGGACAAGAGACCCAGTACTTC. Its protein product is CATAPGLAGQETQYF.

CDR3 sequence: CASSSSNRDQPQHF. The CDR3, as DNA: TGTGCCAGCAGTTCGAGCAACAGGGATCAGCCCCAGCATTTT. The chain has TRBV6-5 and TRBJ1-5, with D possibly being TRBD1 (6 bases). Germline V gene lookup returns CDR1 MNHEY and CDR2 SVGAGI. The CDR3 length is 14 residues. The V gene lost 4 bases and the J gene lost 5 bases, with 12 bases spanning the gap.

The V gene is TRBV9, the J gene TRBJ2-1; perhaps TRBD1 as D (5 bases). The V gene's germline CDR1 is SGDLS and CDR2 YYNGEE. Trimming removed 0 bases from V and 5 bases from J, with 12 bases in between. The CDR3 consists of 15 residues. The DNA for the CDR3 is TGTGCCAGCAGCGTAGACCAGGGTATTCACAATGAGCAGTTCTTC. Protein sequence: CASSVDQGIHNEQFF.

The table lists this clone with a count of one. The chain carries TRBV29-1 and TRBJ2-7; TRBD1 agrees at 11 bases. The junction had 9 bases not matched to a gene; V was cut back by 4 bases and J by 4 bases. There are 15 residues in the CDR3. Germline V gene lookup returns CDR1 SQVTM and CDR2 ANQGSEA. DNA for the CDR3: TGCAGCGTTGGGAGGACAGGGGGCCAAAATTACGAGCAGTACTTC. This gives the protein CSVGRTGGQNYEQYF.

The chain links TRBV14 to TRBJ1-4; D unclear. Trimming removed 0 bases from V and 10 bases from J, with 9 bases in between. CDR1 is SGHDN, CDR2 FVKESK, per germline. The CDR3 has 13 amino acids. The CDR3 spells CASSQESGRKLFF. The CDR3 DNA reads TGTGCCAGCAGCCAAGAATCCGGGAGAAAACTGTTTTTT. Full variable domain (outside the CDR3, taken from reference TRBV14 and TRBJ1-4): EAGVTQFPSHSVIEKGQTVTLRCDPISGHDNLYWYRRVMGKEIKFLLHFVKESKQDESGMPNNRFLAERTGGTYSTLKVQPAELEDSGVYFCASSQESGRKLFFGSGTQLSVL.